The rows below give T cell receptor beta chains drawn from one sample of a study of T cell responses to AZD1222 COVID-19 vaccine. Sequenced by immunoSEQ multiplex PCR; TCRdb stores in-frame clones only, minus some. The sample consists of around 100,000 clones, 70% to 90% of them appearing once. The source material was peripheral blood, sampled 28 days after the second AZD1222 dose. The source of these receptors is an adult who received the AZD1222 COVID-19 vaccine. Each CDR3 is given with its conserved first and last residue.

TRBV29-1,TRBJ1-2,CSVEDGGDYGYTF
TRBV25-1,TRBJ1-2,CASSEHSGQGRYGYTF
TRBV29-1,TRBJ1-2,CSAPDVGNYGYTF
TRBV5-1,TRBJ2-7,CASSLEAGQPPEQYF
TRBV6-2/TRBV6-3,TRBJ2-5,CASSYWDAQETQYF
TRBV28,TRBJ1-1,CASSLGAMNTEAFF
TRBV29-1,TRBJ1-1,CSVGQPFAFF
TRBV4-2,TRBJ2-7,CASSQEGSSGGYEQYF
TRBV30,TRBJ1-2,CAWSDSTGGNYGYTF
TRBV7-9,TRBJ1-5,CASSLISDNQPQHF
TRBV4-2,TRBJ1-1,CASSQGDERMNTEAFF
TRBV7-9,TRBJ1-3,CASSPGVWGTVSGNTIYF
TRBV12-5,TRBJ1-1,CASGDLNTEAFF
TRBV19,TRBJ1-5,CASSIRTVSNQPQHF
TRBV19,TRBJ2-1,CASSISGGFYNEQFF
TRBV14,TRBJ2-4,CASSQALWTDIQYF
TRBV28,TRBJ1-5,CASSFRWTGGNQPQHF
TRBV12-3/TRBV12-4,TRBJ2-1,CASSLATNEQFF
TRBV18,TRBJ1-5,CASSPGTGMDQPQHF
TRBV5-1,TRBJ2-7,CASSFRGAHEQYF
TRBV4-1,TRBJ1-5,CASSQDPPVSNQPQHF
TRBV14,TRBJ1-2,CASSQDLKGGGTYGYTF
TRBV6-5,TRBJ1-6,CASHSYSPLHF
TRBV24-1,TRBJ1-1,CATRNRGLTEAFF
TRBV29-1,TRBJ1-1,CSAAEMNTEAFF
TRBV19,TRBJ1-1,CASSPRGIEYATEAFF
TRBV6-5,TRBJ2-2,CASTIQGAGELFF
TRBV2,TRBJ1-1,CASSGGWVTEAFF
TRBV7-8,TRBJ2-1,CASSLKEAMADNEQFF
TRBV5-6,TRBJ2-3,CASSLRRDTQYF
TRBV5-4,TRBJ2-5,CASSSREGLETQYF
TRBV9,TRBJ1-1,CASSVGANTEAFF
TRBV18,TRBJ1-1,CASLRSTNTEAFF
TRBV19,TRBJ1-5,CASVDRVRSNQPQHF
TRBV12-2,TRBJ1-2,CASRLDARRLYGYTF
TRBV2,TRBJ1-1,CASSEVAGYTFF
TRBV20-1,TRBJ2-1,CSARQKREQFF
TRBV7-9,TRBJ1-2,CASSRRTGFNYGYTF
TRBV9,TRBJ1-2,CASSVGSGDHTF
TRBV6-4,TRBJ2-3,CASRVALTGGVNTDTQYF
TRBV14,TRBJ2-2,CASSQRRGVGELFF